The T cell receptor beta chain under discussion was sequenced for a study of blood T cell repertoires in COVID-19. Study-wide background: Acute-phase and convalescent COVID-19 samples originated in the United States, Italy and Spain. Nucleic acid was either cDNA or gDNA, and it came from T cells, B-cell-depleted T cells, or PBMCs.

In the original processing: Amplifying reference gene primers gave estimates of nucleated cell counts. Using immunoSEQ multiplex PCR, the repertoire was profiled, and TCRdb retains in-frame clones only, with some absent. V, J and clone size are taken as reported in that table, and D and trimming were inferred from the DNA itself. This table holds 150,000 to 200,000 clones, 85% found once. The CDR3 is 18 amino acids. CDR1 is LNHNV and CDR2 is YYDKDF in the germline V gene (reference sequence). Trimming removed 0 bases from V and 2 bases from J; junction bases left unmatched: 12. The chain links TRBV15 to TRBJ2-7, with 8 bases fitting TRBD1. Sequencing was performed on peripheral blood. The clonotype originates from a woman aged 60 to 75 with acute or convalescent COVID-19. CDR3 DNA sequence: TGTGCCACCAGCAGAGATTCCCCACCGTGGACAGGGACCTACGAGCAGTACTTC. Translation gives CATSRDSPPWTGTYEQYF. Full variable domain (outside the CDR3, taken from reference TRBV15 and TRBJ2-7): DAMVIQNPRYQVTQFGKPVTLSCSQTLNHNVMYWYQQKSSQAPKLLFHYYDKDFNNEADTPDNFQSRRPNTSFCFLDIRSPGLGDTAMYLCATSRDSPPWTGTYEQYFGPGTRLTVT.